Listed below are T cell receptor beta chains from one sample, sequenced in a study of monozygotic twins with inflammatory bowel disease. TCRdb re-called the 5' RACE reads and catalogs CDR3 proteins one per entry, DNA excluded. The listing records some 160,000 distinct CDR3 sequences. Sequencing was carried out using blood. Receptors originate from a human donor with ulcerative colitis or Crohn's disease, or a healthy co-twin of an affected twin (not recorded which). CDR3s include the opening cysteine and the closing phenylalanine or tryptophan.

V gene: TRBV28; J gene: TRBJ1-6; CDR3 protein: CASRTGSSYNSPLHF
V gene: TRBV7-2; J gene: TRBJ2-7; CDR3 protein: CASSTIGTSGRPYEQYF
V gene: TRBV5-6; J gene: TRBJ2-3; CDR3 protein: CASSLGFRDRLLDTQYF
V gene: TRBV6-5; J gene: TRBJ2-3; CDR3 protein: CASSYSASRGDTQYF
V gene: TRBV20-1; J gene: TRBJ1-5; CDR3 protein: CSAPIRGPGGQPQHF
V gene: TRBV7-9; J gene: TRBJ1-2; CDR3 protein: CASSDRFDSGPGYTF
V gene: TRBV9; J gene: TRBJ2-7; CDR3 protein: CASSVAQTGALPYEQYF
V gene: TRBV11-2; J gene: TRBJ1-2; CDR3 protein: CASSLQEGNYGYTF
V gene: TRBV14; J gene: TRBJ2-7; CDR3 protein: CASSLGGFDEQYF
V gene: TRBV12-3/TRBV12-4; J gene: TRBJ1-1; CDR3 protein: CASSLVSGRTVGAFF
V gene: TRBV7-2; J gene: TRBJ2-1; CDR3 protein: CASSPKRESYNEQFF
V gene: TRBV29-1; J gene: TRBJ2-1; CDR3 protein: CSVLTYNEQFF
V gene: TRBV18; J gene: TRBJ1-5; CDR3 protein: CASSPLAPRQAHSNQPQHF
V gene: TRBV7-2; J gene: TRBJ1-1; CDR3 protein: CASSSLQGAEAFF
V gene: TRBV12-3/TRBV12-4; J gene: TRBJ2-3; CDR3 protein: CASRKTPSADTQYF
V gene: TRBV5-5; J gene: TRBJ2-1; CDR3 protein: CASSLYAGLAINEQFF
V gene: TRBV9; J gene: TRBJ2-2; CDR3 protein: CASSASGLAGELFF
V gene: TRBV12-3/TRBV12-4; J gene: TRBJ1-6; CDR3 protein: CASSITGLDSPLHF
V gene: TRBV5-1; J gene: TRBJ2-7; CDR3 protein: CASSLDWGLSSYEQYF
V gene: TRBV7-2; J gene: TRBJ2-1; CDR3 protein: CASSKWGNNEQFF
V gene: TRBV5-6; J gene: TRBJ2-7; CDR3 protein: CASSLSGQGYEQYF
V gene: TRBV20-1; J gene: TRBJ2-7; CDR3 protein: CSARGSPGGREQYF
V gene: TRBV24-1; J gene: TRBJ2-5; CDR3 protein: CATSDPGLAWETQYF
V gene: TRBV4-1; J gene: TRBJ2-3; CDR3 protein: CASSQRRGSTDTQYF
V gene: TRBV7-8; J gene: TRBJ2-5; CDR3 protein: CASSLELSGMGETQYF
V gene: TRBV20-1; J gene: TRBJ1-2; CDR3 protein: CSAPTGSKAAYGYTF
V gene: TRBV27; J gene: TRBJ1-4; CDR3 protein: CASSPTGWESGGEKLFF
V gene: TRBV18; J gene: TRBJ1-1; CDR3 protein: CASSLLSGTGAPNTEAFF
V gene: TRBV5-5; J gene: TRBJ1-2; CDR3 protein: CASIIDRANYGYTF
V gene: TRBV27; J gene: TRBJ2-1; CDR3 protein: CASSEAGDNEQFF
V gene: TRBV7-2; J gene: TRBJ2-1; CDR3 protein: CASSENDRAYNEQFF
V gene: TRBV5-6; J gene: TRBJ2-2; CDR3 protein: CASRERGTSLRGELFF
V gene: TRBV5-4; J gene: TRBJ1-6; CDR3 protein: CASSPRTGPHPLHF
V gene: TRBV5-6; J gene: TRBJ2-3; CDR3 protein: CASSPDRGADTQYF
V gene: TRBV27; J gene: TRBJ2-5; CDR3 protein: CASSLSRSGTQYF
V gene: TRBV5-4; J gene: TRBJ2-7; CDR3 protein: CASSFDGGTLSNEQYF
V gene: TRBV5-6; J gene: TRBJ1-2; CDR3 protein: CASSSSTGVGGYTF
V gene: TRBV12-3/TRBV12-4; J gene: TRBJ2-5; CDR3 protein: CASSFEGREETQYF
V gene: TRBV5-4; J gene: TRBJ2-2; CDR3 protein: CASSLDSGTGELFF
V gene: TRBV24-1; J gene: TRBJ2-4; CDR3 protein: CATSEKFRVENMQYF
V gene: TRBV11-2; J gene: TRBJ2-3; CDR3 protein: CASSHQMGQNVADTQYF
V gene: TRBV18; J gene: TRBJ2-7; CDR3 protein: CASSPPVVDEQYF
V gene: TRBV27; J gene: TRBJ2-7; CDR3 protein: CASKYFDRTGPYEQYF
V gene: TRBV5-1; J gene: TRBJ2-3; CDR3 protein: CASSFGTSGTDTQYF
V gene: TRBV7-2; J gene: TRBJ2-5; CDR3 protein: CASSLEGPGGETQYF
V gene: TRBV5-5; J gene: TRBJ1-5; CDR3 protein: CASSTRGGLDQPQHF
V gene: TRBV6-2/TRBV6-3; J gene: TRBJ1-2; CDR3 protein: CASSNLGQGQGGYTF
V gene: TRBV7-9; J gene: TRBJ2-3; CDR3 protein: CASSFDPWAGIKDTQYF
V gene: TRBV12-3/TRBV12-4; J gene: TRBJ2-7; CDR3 protein: CASSPDGRSYEQYF
V gene: TRBV27; J gene: TRBJ2-4; CDR3 protein: CASSPRGQPLAKNIQYF
V gene: TRBV20-1; J gene: TRBJ1-3; CDR3 protein: CSASVGQGDVTTIYF
V gene: TRBV28; J gene: TRBJ1-3; CDR3 protein: CASSLWGGQGGNTIYF
V gene: TRBV6-1; J gene: TRBJ1-4; CDR3 protein: CASSEGEGGIREKLFF
V gene: TRBV20-1; J gene: TRBJ2-2; CDR3 protein: CSAPRQGKTGELFF
V gene: TRBV5-1; J gene: TRBJ2-2; CDR3 protein: CASSLAGGGTGELFF
V gene: TRBV28; J gene: TRBJ1-5; CDR3 protein: CASTRPTSPQHF
V gene: TRBV5-4; J gene: TRBJ1-1; CDR3 protein: CAVAGAMNTEAFF
V gene: TRBV20-1; J gene: TRBJ2-2; CDR3 protein: CSARRSGELFF